This paragraph reports one TCR beta chain. This record belongs to a study of blood T cell repertoires in COVID-19. TCRdb keeps only in-frame clones here, not all; method: immunoSEQ multiplex PCR. The profile shows roughly 190,000 clones, 70% to 90% of them singletons. The CDR3 loop spans 16 amino acids. Germline V gives CDR1 SGHRS, CDR2 YFSETQ. V was pared by 0 bases and J by 3 bases, with 14 bases between. Input material: peripheral blood. This chain links TRBV5-1 with TRBJ2-3, with a possible D match to TRBD2 (6 bases). The TCR originated in a middle-aged man with active or convalescent COVID-19. The CDR3 nucleotides read TGCGCCAGCAGCTTGGGAGGTTGGACTAAAACAGATACGCAGTATTTT. This encodes CASSLGGWTKTDTQYF.